A selection of T cell receptor beta chains follows, all from one sample in a study of T cell changes during pregnancy in multiple sclerosis. TCRdb keeps only in-frame clones here, not all; method: immunoSEQ multiplex PCR. The repertoire holds about 84,000 clones, with over 85% as singletons. This sample comprised peripheral blood, obtained in the second trimester of pregnancy. These receptors originate from a female donor in good health, enrolled as a control in a pregnancy study. The CDR3 runs from the conserved cysteine through the conserved F or W. D genes are given only for firm matches. Size tells how often a clone was seen (once, few, many) or the class of an expanded clone, and some rows leave it out.

j_call	clone_size	d_call	v_call	cdr3_nt	cdr3_aa
TRBJ2-7	once	TRBD1	TRBV2	TGTGCCAGCAGTTCACAGGGGGACGAGCAGTACTTC	CASSSQGDEQYF
TRBJ2-1	-	-	TRBV5-4	TGTGCCAGCAGCTTGGAAATTACTACCTACAATGAGCAGTTCTTC	CASSLEITTYNEQFF
TRBJ1-1	-	-	TRBV13	TGTGCCAGCAGCTTGATAGGGGACACTGAAGCTTTCTTT	CASSLIGDTEAFF
TRBJ1-1	-	TRBD1	TRBV28	TGTGCCAGCAGTTTAGGGCCCAGGGGGCCCAAGCAAGCTTTCTTT	CASSLGPRGPKQAFF
TRBJ1-2	once	-	TRBV11-2	TGTGCCAGCAGCTCCAGCTCAGGGCTGTGGAGCTACACCTTC	CASSSSSGLWSYTF
TRBJ1-2	-	TRBD1	TRBV7-9	TGTGCCAGCAGCTTAGGAGAGGGGGCCTATGGCTACACCTTC	CASSLGEGAYGYTF
TRBJ2-1	-	-	TRBV7-8	TGTGCCAGCAGCTTCAGGGGCTCGGTATCCTACAATGAGCAGTTCTTC	CASSFRGSVSYNEQFF
TRBJ2-7	-	TRBD2	TRBV2	TGTGCCAGCACCGGGACTAGCGGAAGAGTCGAGCAGTACTTC	CASTGTSGRVEQYF
TRBJ2-1	-	TRBD2	TRBV27	TGTGCCAGCAGTACTAGCGGGAGAGGCAATGAGCAGTTCTTC	CASSTSGRGNEQFF
TRBJ2-3	-	-	TRBV5-1	TGCGCCAGCAGCTTGGCGGGAGCGTGGGCAGATACGCAGTATTTT	CASSLAGAWADTQYF
TRBJ2-1	-	TRBD2	TRBV29-1	TGCAGCGACAGACTAGCGGGAGAATTCAATGAGCAGTTCTTC	CSDRLAGEFNEQFF
TRBJ1-1	-	-	TRBV5-6	TGTGCCAGCAGCACCAACAGGGTAGGCAACACTGAAGCTTTCTTT	CASSTNRVGNTEAFF
TRBJ2-4	-	TRBD1	TRBV6-6	TGTGCCAGCAGACAGGGGGCGGGACGTGGCAAAAACATTCAGTACTTC	CASRQGAGRGKNIQYF
TRBJ2-7	-	TRBD1	TRBV2	TGTGCCAGCAGTAGGGACAGGGGATCCTACGAGCAGTACTTC	CASSRDRGSYEQYF
TRBJ2-7	-	-	TRBV20-1	TGCAGTGCTATTAGGGCGGGGGAGCAGTACTTC	CSAIRAGEQYF
TRBJ1-3	-	-	TRBV27	TGTGCCAGCAGTTTTCGTCCTTCTGGAAACACCATATATTTT	CASSFRPSGNTIYF
TRBJ1-1	-	TRBD1	TRBV11-2	TGTGCCAGCAGCTTGTGGCAGGGGGCCACTGAAGCTTTCTTT	CASSLWQGATEAFF
TRBJ1-2	-	TRBD1	TRBV4-1	TGCGCCAGCAGCCAAGTCGGCAGGGGGCTAGGCTACACCTTC	CASSQVGRGLGYTF
TRBJ1-5	-	-	TRBV4-1	TGCGCCAGCAGCCGTAGTTACGGAGGGCAGAATCAGCCCCAGCATTTT	CASSRSYGGQNQPQHF
TRBJ2-7	-	TRBD1	TRBV6-1	TGTGCCAGCAGTGAAGCCAGGGGGCTATCCTACGAGCAGTACTTC	CASSEARGLSYEQYF
TRBJ1-2	-	TRBD1	TRBV2	TGTGCCAGCAGTGACCAGGGGGAGTACTATGGCTACACCTTC	CASSDQGEYYGYTF
TRBJ2-5	once	TRBD1	TRBV19	TGTGCCAGTGCCCCCCGGGACAGGGTTCAAGAGACCCAGTACTTC	CASAPRDRVQETQYF
TRBJ1-1	few	-	TRBV11-2	TGTGCCAGCAGCTCCCATCTCAGACAGGTCGTAGTAGGCACTGAAGCTTTCTTT	CASSSHLRQVVVGTEAFF
TRBJ2-2	-	-	TRBV5-6	TGTGCCAGCAGCTTTACCGGGTATGGCGGGGAGCTGTTTTTT	CASSFTGYGGELFF
TRBJ2-1	-	TRBD2	TRBV29-1	TGCAGCGCCGACTCCGGGACTAGATACAATGAGCAGTTCTTC	CSADSGTRYNEQFF
TRBJ2-5	-	-	TRBV18	TGTGCCAGCTCACCAGAGAGCCTGCGGGGAGAGACCCAGTACTTC	CASSPESLRGETQYF
TRBJ1-2	-	-	TRBV5-4	TGTGCCAGCAGACCCAGGGGCGTTAACTATGGCTACACCTTC	CASRPRGVNYGYTF
TRBJ1-1	-	-	TRBV19	TGTGCCAGTAGCCCAAACAGGGACGCCTTTGAAGCTTTCTTT	CASSPNRDAFEAFF
TRBJ1-2	-	-	TRBV6-1	TGTGCCAGCCAAGGAGGGGTACACTACACCTTC	CASQGGVHYTF
TRBJ1-1	-	TRBD1	TRBV19	TGTGCCAGTAGTATGGGACAGGGTATGACTTTCTTT	CASSMGQGMTFF
TRBJ1-1	-	-	TRBV5-1	TGCGCCAGCAGCTTGGCTTTGGGGGGGACTGAAGCTTTCTTT	CASSLALGGTEAFF
TRBJ2-1	-	-	TRBV6-4	TGTGCCAGCAGTGACCTACCCCGAGATGAGCAGTTCTTC	CASSDLPRDEQFF
TRBJ1-5	-	-	TRBV4-1	TGCGCCAGCAGCCAAGACAGGGGTGACAATCAGCCCCAGCATTTT	CASSQDRGDNQPQHF
TRBJ1-1	-	-	TRBV5-6	TGTGCCAGCAGCTTGGTACCCACCGGGGCTGAAGCTTTCTTT	CASSLVPTGAEAFF
TRBJ2-4	-	TRBD2	TRBV5-6	TGTGCCAGCAGCTTTTCTAGCGGGGTTAGAAACATTCAGTACTTC	CASSFSSGVRNIQYF
TRBJ2-1	-	TRBD2	TRBV2	TGTGCCAGCAGTGTACCGGGACTAGCGGGAGTTAATGAGCAGTTCTTC	CASSVPGLAGVNEQFF
TRBJ1-3	-	-	TRBV4-1	TGCGCCAGCAGCCAAGGGGCGGGCTCCTCTGGAAACACCATATATTTT	CASSQGAGSSGNTIYF